Described below is a single T cell receptor beta chain sequence and its context. Per the original methods: Estimation of nucleated cell counts relied on the amplification of reference gene primers. Profiled with immunoSEQ multiplex PCR; TCRdb holds only in-frame clones, not every one. V and J calls and clone size follow that table, whereas D and trimming were derived from the DNA. There are some 370,000 clones in the sample; about 90% occur only once, and more than 1% lies in the top ten. The data were obtained in a study of blood T cell repertoires in COVID-19. Study at large: Sample material is recorded as cDNA or gDNA derived from T cells, B-cell-depleted T cells, or PBMCs.

The CDR3 has 14 amino acids. Trimming removed 5 bases from V and 5 bases from J; junction bases left unmatched: 6. Germline CDR1 and CDR2: PRHDT and FYEKMQ (reference sequence). The chain employs TRBV13 and TRBJ1-3; 7 nucleotides align to TRBD1. Sample: peripheral blood. The origin of this receptor is a man aged 35 to 55 with acute or convalescent COVID-19. CDR3 loop: CASSPAGQRNTIYF. CDR3 sequence (DNA): TGTGCCAGCAGCCCTGCGGGACAGCGAAACACCATATATTTT.